The following is a TCR beta chain sequence with its context. This sample stems from a study of regulatory T cells in long-lasting Graves disease. The CDR3 is made up of 18 amino acids. J gave up 2 bases and V 5 bases, and 16 bases lay outside the gene matches. CDR1 and CDR2 from the germline V gene are MNHEY and SMNVEV (reference sequence). Time point indicated: newly diagnosed GD, antithyroid drugs for less than 3 months. The TCR library was made from RNA extracted from PBMCs. TCR beta libraries were built with iRepertoire HTBI primers and Arm-PCR of CDR3 regions. Source study methods: Identified segments across samples numbered some 62 TRBV and approximately 14 TRBJ. TCRdb processed the multiplex PCR reads anew with MiXCR; each CDR3 protein has one entry. The authors' filters were not applied to this entry. The profile shows about 500,000 distinct CDR3 sequences, 12% of them singletons. The data also belong to a second study, concerning T cells in Graves' hyperthyroidism and ophthalmopathy. That report notes: Patients showing uncontrolled infection, other autoimmune disease, pregnancy or lactation were ineligible.

Sequencing was performed on peripheral blood mononuclear cells (PBMCs), taken at new diagnosis, from a patient treated with antithyroid drugs. The sequence was obtained from a woman aged 25 to 39 with Graves disease. This rearrangement joins TRBV27 to TRBJ2-3; 7 bases are shared with TRBD2. DNA of the CDR3: TGTGCCAGCAGTCCTCTTGGGGGGGGGAGGGATATCACAGATACGCAGTATTTT. It specifies CASSPLGGGRDITDTQYF.